These T cell receptor beta chains were read from a single sample in a study of OX40 agonist ivuxolimab in advanced cancers. Sequencing used immunoSEQ multiplex PCR; TCRdb keeps in-frame clones, though not all of them. The table includes around 79,000 clones, 80% to 95% detected once. Sequenced material: CD4+ or CD8+ T cells sorted from blood, taken in a trial of the OX40 agonist ivuxolimab. The receptor set was obtained from an adult with an advanced solid tumor such as melanoma, head and neck, liver or kidney cancer. CDR3s leave out the opening cysteine and the closing phenylalanine or tryptophan. The order of the fields is V gene, CDR3 protein.

>TRBV4-3
ASSQDGERTYNSPLH
>TRBV11-2
ASSLGAGGAFSEAF
>TRBV5-6
ASSWVDGANTGELF
>TRBV6-4
ASSDSEQGHSTDTQY
>TRBV13
ASRTAGTSGQETQY
>TRBV9
ASSDRLAGVDTQY
>TRBV19
ASSMRWQGTYEQY
>TRBV5-5
ASSPGGQGDTEAF
>TRBV5-1
ASSLGGVAYEQY
>TRBV19
ASSEGSYSYEQY
>TRBV4-3
ASSPSQAIARIDITGELF
>TRBV7-9
ASSLGGDRYGYT
>TRBV13
ASSPPINTDTQY
>TRBV11-2
ASSQRDTIY
>TRBV15
ATSSKFRETQY
>TRBV4-1
ASSQDSIYGYT
>TRBV6-5
ASSSGGGGENIQY
>TRBV2
ASSYSTDRGGQPQH
>TRBV29-1
SVAEGNYGYT
>TRBV11-1
ASRGGVNTGELF
>TRBV4-1
ASSQDPSLDRRNQPQH
>TRBV27
ASSLDRGTGELF
>TRBV7-9
ASLGGVRLLDTQY
>TRBV6-4
ASSDNPAGDTEAF
>TRBV7-4
ASSLDGLLYAIKRPGY
>TRBV6-5
ASSYFGGAQGQY
>TRBV2
ATARTEAF
>TRBV27
ASGFIRTLGEQY
>TRBV19
ASSLGGGAGETQY
>TRBV15
ATSKWNTEAF
>TRBV7-5
ARSRCHFYPGYT
>TRBV11-2
ASSLGGAIYEQY
>TRBV19
ASSIFSIIPGELF
>TRBV13
ASSSRDGNQPQH
>TRBV7-9
ASYWLAKNIQY
>TRBV6-4
ASSDGGSYNEQF
>TRBV5-4
ASSWSITDTQY
>TRBV29-1
SVWSGNYGYT
>TRBV6-6
ASSYSIEGAGEKLF
>TRBV11-2
ASSFRGGDNQPQH
>TRBV27
ASSPGGDTIY
>TRBV9
ASSDPAREFDEQY
>TRBV6-5
ASSYWGLGGDNEQF
>TRBV27
ASSEWQGNTGELF
>TRBV21-1
ASSSRWLGGTGELF
>TRBV9
ASSRVLAGVINEQF
>TRBV2
ASSERAGWAEAF
>TRBV7-2
ASSKRDIRFTEAF